These 18 T cell receptor beta chains were all obtained from the same sample, sequenced in a study of Ad26.COV2.S vaccination and SARS-CoV-2 variants. Specified treatment: roughly 20 received Ad26.COV2.S at low or high dose, single or two shots; 5 received placebo; per-sample allocation not given. Sampling took place 63 days after the first vaccine or placebo injection. The repertoire was sequenced with immunoSEQ multiplex PCR; TCRdb's copy has only in-frame clones and lacks some. The profile covers some 250,000 clones, with over 75% appearing a single time and around 10% taken by the ten largest. The sample consisted of peripheral blood, taken in a trial of Ad26.COV2.S vaccine versus placebo. All receptors derive from a person aged 18-60 years who received the Ad26.COV2.S COVID-19 vaccine or a placebo.

The J gene is TRBJ2-6, the V gene TRBV18, with TRBD1 matching over 8 bases. V shed 6 bases, J shed 2 bases, and the junction held 6 bases outside the gene matches. The germline V gene has CDR1 KGHSH and CDR2 LQKENI. This CDR3 is built from 16 residues. DNA for the CDR3: TGTGCCAGCTCCTACCAACAGGGGGCTGGGGCCAACGTCCTGACTTTC. It yields the protein CASSYQQGAGANVLTF.

The J gene is TRBJ2-7, the V gene TRBV6-6; 9 bases align to TRBD1. Trimming removed 8 bases from V and 0 bases from J; junction bases left unmatched: 2. This CDR3 region has 13 residues. The germline V gene encodes CDR1 MNHNY and CDR2 SVGAGI (reference sequence). In nucleotides, the CDR3 is TGTGCCAGCCACAGGGGGCTCTCCTACGAGCAGTACTTC. This codes for CASHRGLSYEQYF.

This chain connects TRBV6-2 or TRBV6-3 to TRBJ2-3; no clear D gene. The germline V and J ends were trimmed by 2 bases and 3 bases, with 3 bases remaining between them. This CDR3 contains 12 residues. Germline CDR1 is MNHEY and CDR2 is SVGEGT. The CDR3 DNA reads as TGTGCCAGCAGTTACGCAACAGATACGCAGTATTTT. It yields the protein CASSYATDTQYF.

The chain has TRBV18 and TRBJ1-5; TRBD1 agrees at 9 bases. Germline CDR1 and CDR2: KGHSH and LQKENI. The CDR3 is 16 residues long. The J segment lost 7 bases and the V segment lost 3 bases, leaving 10 bases of the junction unmatched. The CDR3: CASSPIQQGAQQPQHF. The CDR3 DNA follows: TGTGCCAGCTCACCGATCCAACAGGGGGCTCAGCAGCCCCAGCATTTT.

The chain combines TRBV7-9 with TRBJ1-4, with a possible D match to TRBD1 (6 bases). This CDR3 comprises 15 residues. Per germline, CDR1 SEHNR and CDR2 FQNEAQ (reference sequence). With 6 bases removed from V and 5 bases from J, the gap between germline ends came to 16 bases. The CDR3 DNA follows: TGTGCCAGCAGGCCTATCGGGGGGCAAAATGAAAAACTGTTTTTT. As protein: CASRPIGGQNEKLFF.

The chain recombines TRBV5-1 with TRBJ2-5, with 7 positions matching TRBD2. The V gene's germline CDR1 is SGHRS and CDR2 YFSETQ. Trimming took 0 bases from V and 2 from J; bases not matched to a gene: 7. This CDR3 is 16 amino acids long. DNA for the CDR3: TGCGCCAGCAGCTTGGTTGCGGGGGTTCAACAAGAGACCCAGTACTTC. Translating it yields CASSLVAGVQQETQYF.

The V and J genes are TRBV28 and TRBJ2-2; weak D call: TRBD2 (6 bases). The V and J ends lost 10 bases and 1 base respectively, with 7 bases between them. Germline V gene sequence: CDR1 MDHEN, CDR2 SYDVKM. The CDR3 loop spans 12 amino acids. The CDR3 DNA follows: TGTGCCACCGGGGGGAACACCGGGGAGCTGTTTTTT. Translation gives CATGGNTGELFF.

The V gene is TRBV27, the J gene TRBJ1-2; D is perhaps TRBD1 (5 bases). This CDR3 has 14 residues. Germline V lookup: CDR1 MNHEY, CDR2 SMNVEV (reference sequence). V gave up 6 bases and J gave up 1 base, with 12 bases separating them. CDR3 sequence: CASRGQGGNYGYTF. The CDR3 DNA reads TGTGCCAGCAGGGGCCAGGGTGGTAACTATGGCTACACCTTC.

The genes are TRBV7-9 and TRBJ2-1, with TRBD2 matching 8 bases. Germline CDR1 is SEHNR and CDR2 is FQNEAQ (reference sequence). Trimming took 1 base from V and 6 from J; bases not matched to a gene: 5. The CDR3 consists of 15 residues. As DNA, the CDR3 is TGTGCCAGCAGCTTAGGGCGGGGGGTAAGCAATGAGCAGTTCTTC. Amino acids: CASSLGRGVSNEQFF. Using reference TRBV7-9 and TRBJ2-1 for the parts outside the CDR3, the full variable domain is DTGVSQNPRHKITKRGQNVTFRCDPISEHNRLYWYRQTLGQGPEFLTYFQNEAQLEKSRLLSDRFSAERPKGSFSTLEIQRTEQGDSAMYLCASSLGRGVSNEQFFGPGTRLTVL.

The chain uses TRBV5-4 and TRBJ1-1; D is unresolved. Germline-derived CDR1 and CDR2 are SGHNT and YYREEE (reference sequence). CDR3 length: 16 amino acids. Between the trimmed V and J ends, which lost 4 bases and 6 bases, there was a span of 22 bases. The CDR3 DNA follows: TGTGCCAGCAGCGGCGGTCCTTTACGGGAAGGAGCTGAAGCTTTCTTT. Protein: CASSGGPLREGAEAFF.

The chain uses TRBV11-2 and TRBJ2-3; 7 positions match TRBD1. This CDR3 has 13 residues. Germline V gene lookup returns CDR1 SGHAT and CDR2 FQNNGV. V lost 5 bases to trimming and J lost 5 bases; unmatched junction nucleotides: 4. This CDR3 is CASSMGQLDTQYF. The CDR3 DNA is TGTGCCAGCAGCATGGGACAGCTAGATACGCAGTATTTT.

The rearrangement joins TRBV18 to TRBJ1-1; D gene uncertain. With 1 base removed from V and 3 bases from J, the gap between germline ends came to 6 bases. This CDR3 is built from 13 residues. Germline V CDR1 and CDR2: KGHSH, LQKENI. The CDR3 loop reads CASSPQGYTEAFF. The CDR3 bases are TGTGCCAGCTCACCACAGGGTTACACTGAAGCTTTCTTT.

The DNA of the CDR3 is TGTGCCACCAGCAGAGATCAGCCTAGCGGGGAGATTTACGAGCAGTACTTC. It is translated as CATSRDQPSGEIYEQYF. The chain joins TRBV15 to TRBJ2-7; TRBD2 agrees at 9 bases. This CDR3 has 17 residues. Per germline, CDR1 LNHNV and CDR2 YYDKDF (reference sequence). J lost 4 bases, V lost 0 bases, and 10 bases had no gene match.

This chain links TRBV4-1 with TRBJ2-2, with D perhaps matching TRBD1 (5 bases). Germline V CDR1 and CDR2: MGHRA, YSYEKL. Trimming removed 6 bases from V and 5 bases from J, with 19 bases in between. This CDR3 comprises 16 residues. CDR3 DNA sequence: TGCGCCAGCAGGGACGCACAGGAAGGCCCAACCGGGGAGCTGTTTTTT. This codes for CASRDAQEGPTGELFF.

This clone occurred once. V gene TRBV4-2 combines with J gene TRBJ1-3, with D unclear. Trimming removed 1 base from V and 0 bases from J, with 4 bases in between. Germline CDR1 LGHNA, CDR2 YNFKEQ. This CDR3 is 14 amino acids long. This chain's CDR3 is CASSQGDSGNTIYF. CDR3 DNA: TGTGCCAGCAGCCAAGGGGACTCTGGAAACACCATATATTTT.

The chain joins TRBV9 to TRBJ2-5; no clear D gene. CDR1 and CDR2 (germline): SGDLS, YYNGEE. Trimming stripped 3 bases from V and 5 bases from J, with 11 bases between. The CDR3 has 13 residues. Here the CDR3 reads CASSGLFGETQYF. CDR3 in DNA: TGTGCCAGCAGCGGACTTTTCGGGGAGACCCAGTACTTC. Full variable domain (outside the CDR3, taken from reference TRBV9 and TRBJ2-5): DSGVTQTPKHLITATGQRVTLRCSPRSGDLSVYWYQQSLDQGLQFLIQYYNGEERAKGNILERFSAQQFPDLHSELNLSSLELGDSALYFCASSGLFGETQYFGPGTRLLVL.

The chain has TRBV5-4 and TRBJ1-2; D unresolved. The V gene's germline CDR1 is SGHNT and CDR2 YYREEE (reference sequence). This CDR3 is built from 13 residues. V lost 0 bases, J lost 8 bases, and 11 bases lay in between. The CDR3 region has the DNA TGTGCCAGCAGCTTGGCATTGGGTCACGGCTACACCTTC. Residues: CASSLALGHGYTF.

This clone was picked up a small number of times. The J gene is TRBJ2-3, the V gene TRBV7-3; 10 positions agree with TRBD2. V trimming: 1 base; J trimming: 0 bases; junction bases outside the gene matches: 4. CDR1 SGHTA and CDR2 FQGTGA come from the germline V gene. The CDR3 is 17 residues long. CDR3 bases: TGTGCCAGCAGCTTAATGGGACTAGCGATTAGCACAGATACGCAGTATTTT. This gives the protein CASSLMGLAISTDTQYF.